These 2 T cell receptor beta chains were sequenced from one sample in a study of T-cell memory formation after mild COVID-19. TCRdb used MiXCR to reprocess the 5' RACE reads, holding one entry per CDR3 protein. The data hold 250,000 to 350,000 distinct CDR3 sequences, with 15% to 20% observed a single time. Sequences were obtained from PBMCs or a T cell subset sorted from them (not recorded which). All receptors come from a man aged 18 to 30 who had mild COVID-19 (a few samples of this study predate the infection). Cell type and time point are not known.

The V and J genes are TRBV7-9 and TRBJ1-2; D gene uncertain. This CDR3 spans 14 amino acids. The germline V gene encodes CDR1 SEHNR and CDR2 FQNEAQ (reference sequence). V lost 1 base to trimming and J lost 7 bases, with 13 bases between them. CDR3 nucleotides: TGTGCCAGCAGCTTAGGGGTCCATAGCGGTGGCTACACCTTC. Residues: CASSLGVHSGGYTF. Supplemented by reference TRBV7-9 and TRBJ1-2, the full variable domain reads DTGVSQNPRHKITKRGQNVTFRCDPISEHNRLYWYRQTLGQGPEFLTYFQNEAQLEKSRLLSDRFSAERPKGSFSTLEIQRTEQGDSAMYLCASSLGVHSGGYTFGSGTRLTVV.

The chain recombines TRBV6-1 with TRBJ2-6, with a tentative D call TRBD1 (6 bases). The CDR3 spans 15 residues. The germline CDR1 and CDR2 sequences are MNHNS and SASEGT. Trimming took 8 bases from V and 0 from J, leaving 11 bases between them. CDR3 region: CASERGTSGANVLTF. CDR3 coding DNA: TGTGCCAGCGAGAGGGGGACCTCTGGGGCCAACGTCCTGACTTTC.